One TCR beta chain is described in this entry. The antigen is not known. Libraries were prepared by immunoSEQ multiplex PCR; TCRdb keeps only in-frame clonotypes and omits some of them. The sample includes about 2.3 million clones, under 95% seen only once; the top ten take approximately 0.4%. This record belongs to a study of shared clonotypes between healthy human individuals. Looking at the study overall: A donor's plate count was three for CD4 naive and three for CD4 memory; CD8 naive had two and CD8 memory one. Study-wide results and limits: Since donors were few, the genetic and exposure-history diversity represented was limited.

Each sample came from a Caucasian adult donor living in Nashville, Tennessee. The sample was naive CD4+ T cells from PBMCs. As for subset: CD45RA+ positively selected. This clonotype originated in a man between 18 and 35 years old in good health. Some clones in this sample may be carry-over from other donors' samples.

The CDR3: CASSIAGGENEQFF. DNA for the CDR3: TGTGCCAGCTCAATAGCGGGAGGGGAGAATGAGCAGTTCTTC. V is TRBV18 and J is TRBJ2-1; 11 nucleotides agree with TRBD2. This CDR3 region has 14 residues. Germline CDR1 reads KGHSH; CDR2 reads LQKENI. The V gene end was trimmed by 5 bases and the J gene end by 7 bases; junction bases not matched to a gene: 4.